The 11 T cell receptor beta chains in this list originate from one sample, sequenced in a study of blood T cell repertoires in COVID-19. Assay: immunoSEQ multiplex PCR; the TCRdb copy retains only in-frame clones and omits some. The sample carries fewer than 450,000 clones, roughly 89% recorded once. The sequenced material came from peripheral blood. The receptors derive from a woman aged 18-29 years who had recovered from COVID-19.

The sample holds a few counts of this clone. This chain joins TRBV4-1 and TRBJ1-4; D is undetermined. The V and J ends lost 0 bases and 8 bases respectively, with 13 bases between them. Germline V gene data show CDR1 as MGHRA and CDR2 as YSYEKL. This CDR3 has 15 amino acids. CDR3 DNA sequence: TGCGCCAGCAGCCAAGACTCCCGGATGCGGGAAAAACTGTTTTTT. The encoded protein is CASSQDSRMREKLFF.

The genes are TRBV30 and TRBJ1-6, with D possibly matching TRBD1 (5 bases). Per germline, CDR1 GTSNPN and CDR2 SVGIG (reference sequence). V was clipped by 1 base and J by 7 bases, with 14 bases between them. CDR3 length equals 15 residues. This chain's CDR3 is CAWSGRVITNSPLHF. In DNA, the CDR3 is TGTGCCTGGAGTGGCAGGGTCATTACAAATTCACCCCTCCACTTT.

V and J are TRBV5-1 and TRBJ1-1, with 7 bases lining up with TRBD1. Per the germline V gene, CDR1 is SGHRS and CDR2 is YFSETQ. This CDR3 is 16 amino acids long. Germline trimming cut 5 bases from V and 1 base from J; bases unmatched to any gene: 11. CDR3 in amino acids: CASRKSPGQKNTEAFF. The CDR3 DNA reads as TGCGCCAGCAGGAAAAGCCCGGGACAGAAGAACACTGAAGCTTTCTTT.

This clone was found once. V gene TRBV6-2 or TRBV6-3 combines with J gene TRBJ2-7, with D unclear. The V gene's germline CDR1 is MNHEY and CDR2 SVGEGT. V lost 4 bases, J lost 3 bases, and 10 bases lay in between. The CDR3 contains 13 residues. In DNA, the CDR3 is TGTGCCAGCAGTTTAAAACGGTTCTACGAGCAGTACGTC. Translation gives CASSLKRFYEQYV.

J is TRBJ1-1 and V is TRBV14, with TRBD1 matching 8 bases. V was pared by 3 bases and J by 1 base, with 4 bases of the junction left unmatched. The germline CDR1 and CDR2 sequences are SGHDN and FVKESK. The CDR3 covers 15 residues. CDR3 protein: CASSQLRGPNTEAFF. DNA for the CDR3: TGTGCCAGCAGCCAGCTCAGGGGGCCGAACACTGAAGCTTTCTTT.

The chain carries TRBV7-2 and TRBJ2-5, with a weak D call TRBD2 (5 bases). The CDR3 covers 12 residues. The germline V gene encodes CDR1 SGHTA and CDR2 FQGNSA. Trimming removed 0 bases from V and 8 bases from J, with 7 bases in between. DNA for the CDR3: TGTGCCAGCAGCTTAGCGGGAGTTACCCAGTACTTC. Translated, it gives CASSLAGVTQYF.

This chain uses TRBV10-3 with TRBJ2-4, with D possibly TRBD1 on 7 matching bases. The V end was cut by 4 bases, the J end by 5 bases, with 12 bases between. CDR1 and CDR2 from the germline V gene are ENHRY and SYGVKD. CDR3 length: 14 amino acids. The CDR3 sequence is CAISGDREENIQYF. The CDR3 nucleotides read TGTGCCATCAGTGGCGACAGGGAGGAAAACATTCAGTACTTC.

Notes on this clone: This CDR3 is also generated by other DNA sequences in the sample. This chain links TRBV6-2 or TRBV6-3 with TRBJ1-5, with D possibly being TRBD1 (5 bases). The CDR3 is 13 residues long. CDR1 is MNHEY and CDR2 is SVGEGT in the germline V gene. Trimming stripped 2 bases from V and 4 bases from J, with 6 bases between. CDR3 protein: CASSYRGNQPQHF. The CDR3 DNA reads TGTGCCAGCAGTTACCGGGGGAATCAGCCCCAGCATTTT.

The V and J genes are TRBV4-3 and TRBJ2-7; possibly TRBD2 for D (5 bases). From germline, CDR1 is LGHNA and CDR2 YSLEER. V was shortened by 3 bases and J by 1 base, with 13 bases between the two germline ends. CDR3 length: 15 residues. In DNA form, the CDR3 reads TGCGCCAGCAGCCATATGCTCCAGCGGTCCTACGAGCAGTACGTC. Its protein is CASSHMLQRSYEQYV.

The CDR3 loop reads CASSPVPGREQYV. The CDR3 region has the DNA TGTGCCAGCAGCCCCGTCCCGGGAAGGGAGCAGTACGTC. The J gene is TRBJ2-7, the V gene TRBV27; perhaps TRBD2 as D (5 bases). The CDR3 covers 13 residues. V dropped 6 bases and J dropped 7 bases, with 16 bases sitting between them. CDR1 MNHEY and CDR2 SMNVEV come from the germline V gene (reference sequence).

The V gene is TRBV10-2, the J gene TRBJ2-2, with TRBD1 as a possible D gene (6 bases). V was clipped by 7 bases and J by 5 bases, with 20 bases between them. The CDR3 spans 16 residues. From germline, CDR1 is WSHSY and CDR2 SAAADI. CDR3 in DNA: TGCGCCAGCACCGACAGGATTACTCGGAGAACCGGGGAGCTGTTTTTT. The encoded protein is CASTDRITRRTGELFF.